One sample yielded the 18 T cell receptor beta chains listed below, sequenced in a study of T cell repertoires in cytomegalovirus infection. TCRdb passed the reads through MiXCR, listing each CDR3 protein once. Of some 97,000 distinct CDR3 sequences in the sample, about 25% were seen once. The sample taken for sequencing was CD8+ T cells from PBMCs. The source of these receptors is a human donor in good health (CMV status not recorded). Some clones in this sample may be carry-over from other donors' samples.

The chain links TRBV20-1 to TRBJ2-5; D unresolved. The CDR3 length is 14 residues. From germline, CDR1 is DFQATT and CDR2 SNEGSKA (reference sequence). The germline V and J ends were trimmed by 0 bases and 4 bases, with 12 bases remaining between them. The CDR3 DNA follows: TGCAGTGCTAGAGATCTCCTTGGGCCAGAGACCCAGTACTTC. Residues: CSARDLLGPETQYF.

This clonotype was found many times. The chain is built from TRBV19 and TRBJ1-1; D is unresolved. Trimming cost V 6 bases and J 1 base, with 0 bases left between them. Germline V lookup: CDR1 LNHDA, CDR2 SQIVND (reference sequence). This CDR3 comprises 10 residues. CDR3 nucleotide sequence: TGTGCCAGTAGGAACACTGAAGCTTTCTTT. It specifies CASRNTEAFF.

This clonotype was found a few times. The J gene is TRBJ1-1, the V gene TRBV10-2; D unclear. From germline, CDR1 is WSHSY and CDR2 SAAADI. The CDR3 consists of 15 residues. Trimming shortened V by 2 bases and J by 0 bases, and 10 bases separated the two germline ends. The CDR3 reads CASSEPGLMNTEAFF. CDR3 bases: TGCGCCAGCAGTGAGCCAGGTCTGATGAACACTGAAGCTTTCTTT.

CDR3 sequence: CSAVRLAGEDEQFF. Written as DNA, the CDR3 is TGCAGTGCTGTCCGACTAGCGGGAGAAGATGAGCAGTTCTTC. The V gene is TRBV20-1, the J gene TRBJ2-1, with 12 positions matching TRBD2. The CDR3 totals 14 residues. V lost 5 bases to trimming and J lost 8 bases; unmatched junction nucleotides: 7. CDR1 is DFQATT, CDR2 SNEGSKA, per germline (reference sequence).

This clonotype was detected many times. The chain uses TRBV7-9 and TRBJ2-7, with D possibly TRBD1 on 5 matching bases. This CDR3 is 14 amino acids long. Trimming took 4 bases from V and 5 from J, leaving 15 bases between them. The germline V gene encodes CDR1 SEHNR and CDR2 FQNEAQ (reference sequence). CDR3 sequence reads: CASSSQGMGDEQYF. For the CDR3, the DNA is TGTGCCAGCAGCTCGCAGGGCATGGGTGACGAGCAGTACTTC.

The V call is TRBV19, the J call TRBJ1-5; maybe TRBD1 (5 bases). Germline V lookup: CDR1 LNHDA, CDR2 SQIVND (reference sequence). V lost 8 bases to trimming and J lost 7 bases, with 15 bases between them. The CDR3 is made up of 13 amino acids. The CDR3, as DNA: TGTGCCAGTGGTCAGGGACCCAGGCAGCCCCAGCATTTT. It codes for CASGQGPRQPQHF.

This clonotype was detected only a few times. The rearrangement links TRBV5-5 to TRBJ2-3; D is undetermined. With 4 bases removed from V and 2 bases from J, the gap between germline ends came to 23 bases. CDR3 length equals 18 residues. The germline V gene has CDR1 SGHKS and CDR2 YYEKEE (reference sequence). The chain's CDR3 is CASSAARIAAHFTDTQYF. Here the CDR3 DNA reads TGTGCCAGCAGCGCCGCGCGAATAGCCGCACACTTCACAGATACGCAGTATTTT.

The chain carries TRBV7-2 and TRBJ1-1, with 8 bases lining up with TRBD1. The germline V gene encodes CDR1 SGHTA and CDR2 FQGNSA. V lost 1 base, J lost 1 base, and 11 bases stayed unmatched. This CDR3 has 18 amino acids. DNA for the CDR3: TGTGCCAGCAGCTTAGACGGGACAGGCCTAACTTCGAACACTGAAGCTTTCTTT. Amino acids: CASSLDGTGLTSNTEAFF.

This clonotype was picked up many times. The V gene is TRBV12-3 or TRBV12-4, the J gene TRBJ2-1; TRBD2 matches 7 bases. Germline trimming cut 6 bases from V and 2 bases from J; bases unmatched to any gene: 4. The CDR3 totals 14 residues. The chain's CDR3 is CASSKGGPYNEQFF. The CDR3 nucleotides read TGTGCCAGCAGCAAGGGAGGGCCCTACAATGAGCAGTTCTTC.

The chain links TRBV6-1 to TRBJ1-3, with D perhaps matching TRBD1 (6 bases). Germline loops: CDR1 MNHNS, CDR2 SASEGT. The CDR3 runs to 15 residues. V lost 6 bases and J lost 2, with 14 bases in between. The CDR3 nucleotides read TGTGCCAGCAGCCAAGGGGGACTCCCTGGAAACACCATATATTTT. Protein: CASSQGGLPGNTIYF.

Ten or more counts support this clonotype. The chain has TRBV15 and TRBJ2-1; 12 bases are a match to TRBD2. This CDR3 has 19 residues. Germline assignment: CDR1 LNHNV and CDR2 YYDKDF (reference sequence). J gave up 4 bases and V 0 bases, and 10 bases lay outside the gene matches. CDR3 in DNA: TGTGCCACCAGCAGAGATGGAGGACTAGCGGGGAACTATTACAATGAGCAGTTCTTC. It is translated as CATSRDGGLAGNYYNEQFF.

This clonotype occurred a few times. This chain connects TRBV20-1 to TRBJ1-5; D gene ambiguous. This CDR3 is built from 14 residues. Germline values: CDR1 DFQATT, CDR2 SNEGSKA (reference sequence). The V and J ends lost 0 bases and 2 bases respectively, with 8 bases between them. The CDR3 DNA follows: TGCAGTGCTAGAGACGGATTTGGCAATCAGCCCCAGCATTTT. It yields the protein CSARDGFGNQPQHF.

The sample holds a few counts of this clonotype. The rearrangement uses TRBV24-1 and TRBJ1-1; 8 bases map to TRBD1. Trimming took 4 bases from V and 3 from J; bases not matched to a gene: 3. The CDR3 totals 14 residues. The germline gives CDR1 KGHDR, CDR2 SFDVKD. The CDR3 nucleotides are TGTGCCACCAGTGACTCAGGGGGCTACACTGAAGCTTTCTTT. As protein: CATSDSGGYTEAFF.

The chain's CDR3 is CSVVKENTGELFF. DNA for the CDR3: TGCAGCGTTGTTAAGGAGAACACCGGGGAGCTGTTTTTT. This rearrangement joins TRBV29-1 to TRBJ2-2; D not certain. Trimming stripped 4 bases from V and 1 base from J, with 7 bases between. This CDR3 contains 13 residues. Germline V gene lookup returns CDR1 SQVTM and CDR2 ANQGSEA.

The chain is built from TRBV4-1 and TRBJ2-1, with D maybe TRBD1 (6 bases). Germline CDR1 MGHRA, CDR2 YSYEKL. The CDR3 has 13 amino acids. V was trimmed by 0 bases and J by 15 bases, leaving 15 bases between them. CDR3 DNA sequence: TGCGCCAGCAGCCAAGATCCCGGGACACTGCTGTTCTTC. The encoded protein is CASSQDPGTLLFF.

This clonotype was seen repeatedly, ten times or more. The chain links TRBV20-1 to TRBJ2-5; 7 nucleotides line up with TRBD1. J lost 5 bases, V lost 0 bases, and 15 bases had no gene match. The CDR3 runs to 17 residues. The germline V gene has CDR1 DFQATT and CDR2 SNEGSKA (reference sequence). CDR3 residues: CSARDSGQASLRETQYF. CDR3 DNA: TGCAGTGCTAGAGATTCCGGACAGGCTTCATTGAGGGAGACCCAGTACTTC.

In this sample, this clonotype turned up many times. The rearrangement uses TRBV11-2 and TRBJ2-1, with TRBD2 matching 9 bases. V shed 5 bases, J shed 8 bases, and the junction held 10 bases outside the gene matches. This CDR3 comprises 15 residues. The germline CDR1 and CDR2 sequences are SGHAT and FQNNGV. The CDR3 nucleotides read TGTGCCAGCAGCCTTAGCGGGAGAACTTACGATGAGCAGTTCTTC. Its protein product is CASSLSGRTYDEQFF.

There are a few counts of this clonotype. The chain carries TRBV15 and TRBJ2-1, with D possibly TRBD1 on 6 matching bases. The V gene lost 4 bases and the J gene lost 8 bases, with 12 bases spanning the gap. CDR3 length equals 13 residues. Germline V gene data show CDR1 as LNHNV and CDR2 as YYDKDF (reference sequence). DNA for the CDR3: TGTGCCACCAGCATCGGACAGCGCGATGAGCAGTTCTTC. It specifies CATSIGQRDEQFF. Together with reference TRBV15 and TRBJ2-1, the CDR3 gives the full variable domain: DAMVIQNPRYQVTQFGKPVTLSCSQTLNHNVMYWYQQKSSQAPKLLFHYYDKDFNNEADTPDNFQSRRPNTSFCFLDIRSPGLGDTAMYLCATSIGQRDEQFFGPGTRLTVL.